This T cell receptor (beta chain) stems from a study of blood T cell repertoires in COVID-19. Study details: T cells, B-cell-depleted T cells, or PBMCs supplied cDNA or gDNA.

Method: immunoSEQ multiplex PCR; TCRdb's copy keeps in-frame clones and lacks some. This sample carries 99,000 or so clones, 88% of them seen once, and the ten largest clones take around 2%. Seattle patient enrollment occurred during active infection, with longitudinal follow-up thereafter. This CDR3 is built from 15 residues. The germline CDR1 and CDR2 sequences are SQVTM and ANQGSEA. Trimming stripped 7 bases from V and 3 bases from J, with 18 bases between. The sample consisted of peripheral blood. This rearrangement joins TRBV29-1 to TRBJ2-2; D might be TRBD1 (6 bases). This clonotype originated in a man aged 45-60 years with COVID-19, enrolled during active disease. The CDR3: CSARTQGTYTGELFF. DNA of the CDR3: TGCAGCGCCCGTACACAGGGAACTTACACCGGGGAGCTGTTTTTT.